One sample yielded the 8 T cell receptor beta chains listed below, sequenced in a study of cytomegalovirus exposure and HLA in healthy donors. The PCR was carried out with 60 Vbeta primers and 13 Jbeta primers. Clones were read by immunoSEQ multiplex PCR, and TCRdb kept only the in-frame ones, dropping some. The sample carries about 200,000 clones, approximately 85% recorded once. Material for sequencing was PBMCs. The receptors stem from a woman aged 45 to 65 in good health and CMV-seropositive.

Remarks on this clone: This same CDR3 is encoded by further DNA sequences in the sample. The chain is built from TRBV5-8 and TRBJ1-5; TRBD1 matches 9 bases. Germline CDR1 SGHTS, CDR2 YDEGEE. V shed 3 bases and J 4 bases; nucleotides not matched to a gene: 5. The CDR3 is 15 residues long. In nucleotides, the CDR3 is TGTGCCAGCAGCTGGGGACAGGGAGGAAATCAGCCCCAGCATTTT. It is translated as CASSWGQGGNQPQHF.

This clone is a singleton in its sample. The chain has TRBV15 and TRBJ2-7, with D possibly being TRBD2 (5 bases). The CDR3 spans 15 residues. The germline CDR1 and CDR2 sequences are LNHNV and YYDKDF (reference sequence). The V and J ends lost 3 bases and 1 base respectively, with 13 bases between them. CDR3 nucleotide sequence: TGTGCCACCAGCAGCGAGCGGAGCTGGTCCTACGAGCAGTACTTC. It specifies CATSSERSWSYEQYF.

This rearrangement joins TRBV28 to TRBJ2-1; 14 nucleotides agree with TRBD2. The germline CDR1 and CDR2 sequences are MDHEN and SYDVKM. The CDR3 length is 16 residues. The J segment lost 10 bases and the V segment lost 4 bases, leaving 9 bases of the junction unmatched. The CDR3 region is CASSWGTSGSVREQFF. The DNA for the CDR3 is TGTGCCAGCAGTTGGGGGACTAGCGGGAGTGTACGGGAGCAGTTCTTC.

This clone occurred once. J is TRBJ2-2 and V is TRBV2; 7 nucleotides align to TRBD2. The germline V gene has CDR1 SNHLY and CDR2 FYNNEI. CDR3 length: 15 amino acids. After removal of 7 bases from V and 6 bases from J, the junction contained 11 bases not matched to a gene. The CDR3 DNA is TGTGCCAGCAAATGGGGAGGGGCCGGGGCCGGGGAGCTGTTTTTT. It yields the protein CASKWGGAGAGELFF.

This chain uses TRBV28 with TRBJ2-3, with 7 nucleotides matching TRBD2. The CDR3 runs to 15 residues. Germline V CDR1 and CDR2: MDHEN, SYDVKM. Trimming at V came to 6 bases and at J to 3 bases, leaving 9 bases not matched to a gene. CDR3 in amino acids: CASRGGRAGTDTQYF. CDR3 sequence (DNA): TGTGCCAGCAGAGGTGGGAGGGCCGGGACAGATACGCAGTATTTT.

The chain links TRBV5-6 to TRBJ1-4, with 7 positions matching TRBD1. The germline gives CDR1 SGHDT, CDR2 YYEEEE. Trimming removed 5 bases from V and 4 bases from J; junction bases left unmatched: 8. The CDR3 runs to 15 residues. The CDR3 nucleotides are TGTGCCAGCAGTTTCGGGACAGCCATTAATGAAAAACTGTTTTTT. It yields the protein CASSFGTAINEKLFF. Combining the CDR3 with reference TRBV5-6 and TRBJ1-4 gives the whole variable domain DAGVTQSPTHLIKTRGQQVTLRCSPKSGHDTVSWYQQALGQGPQFIFQYYEEEERQRGNFPDRFSGHQFPNYSSELNVNALLLGDSALYLCASSFGTAINEKLFFGSGTQLSVL.

This rearrangement joins TRBV28 to TRBJ1-1, with a possible D match to TRBD1 (5 bases). CDR3 length: 13 residues. Trimming took off 6 bases at V and 8 bases at J, with 16 bases between the two ends. CDR1 and CDR2 (germline): MDHEN, SYDVKM. The CDR3 here is CASSPVGRGEAFF. The CDR3, as DNA: TGTGCCAGCAGCCCAGTAGGAAGGGGCGAAGCTTTCTTT.

The chain combines TRBV6-6 with TRBJ2-3, with D unclear. The CDR3 spans 12 residues. The V gene lost 4 bases and the J gene lost 4 bases, with 6 bases spanning the gap. Per the germline V gene, CDR1 is MNHNY and CDR2 is SVGAGI (reference sequence). CDR3 sequence: CASSSTADTQYF. CDR3 nucleotides: TGTGCCAGCAGTTCGACTGCAGATACGCAGTATTTT.